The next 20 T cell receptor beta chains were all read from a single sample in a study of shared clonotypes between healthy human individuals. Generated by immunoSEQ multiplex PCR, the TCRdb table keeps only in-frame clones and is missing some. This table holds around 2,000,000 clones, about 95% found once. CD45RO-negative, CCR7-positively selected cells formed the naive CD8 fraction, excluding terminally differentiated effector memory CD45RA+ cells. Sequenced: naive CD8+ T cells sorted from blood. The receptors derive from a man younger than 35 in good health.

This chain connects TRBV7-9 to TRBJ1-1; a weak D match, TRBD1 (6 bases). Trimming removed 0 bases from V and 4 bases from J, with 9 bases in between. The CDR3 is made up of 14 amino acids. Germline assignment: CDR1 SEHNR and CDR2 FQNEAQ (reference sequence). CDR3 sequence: CASSLAYRATEAFF. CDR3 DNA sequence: TGTGCCAGCAGCTTAGCGTACAGGGCCACTGAAGCTTTCTTT.

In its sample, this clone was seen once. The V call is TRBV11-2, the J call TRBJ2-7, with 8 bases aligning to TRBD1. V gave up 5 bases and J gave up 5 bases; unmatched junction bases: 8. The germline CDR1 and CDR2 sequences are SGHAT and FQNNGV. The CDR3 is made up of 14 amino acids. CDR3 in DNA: TGTGCCAGCAGCCCCCGGACAGGGATGAACGAGCAGTACTTC. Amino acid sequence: CASSPRTGMNEQYF.

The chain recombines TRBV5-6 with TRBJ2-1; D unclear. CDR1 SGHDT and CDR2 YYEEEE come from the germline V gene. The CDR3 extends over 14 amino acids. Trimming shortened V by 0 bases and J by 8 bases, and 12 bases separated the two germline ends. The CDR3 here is CASSLARLGYEQFF. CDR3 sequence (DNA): TGTGCCAGCAGCTTGGCCCGTCTCGGGTATGAGCAGTTCTTC.

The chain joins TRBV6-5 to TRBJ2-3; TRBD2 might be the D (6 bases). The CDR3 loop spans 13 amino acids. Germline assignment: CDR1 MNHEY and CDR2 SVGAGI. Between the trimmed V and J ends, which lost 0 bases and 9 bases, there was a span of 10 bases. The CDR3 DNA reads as TGTGCCAGCAGTTACTCGGGGCGGGACACGCAGTATTTT. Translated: CASSYSGRDTQYF.

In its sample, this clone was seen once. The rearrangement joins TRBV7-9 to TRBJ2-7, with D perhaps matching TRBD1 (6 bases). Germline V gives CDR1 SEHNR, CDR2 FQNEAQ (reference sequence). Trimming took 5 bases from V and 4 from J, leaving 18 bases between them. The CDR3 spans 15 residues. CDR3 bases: TGTGCCAGCAGCCGGGAAGGGGGTCGTATTTACGAGCAGTACTTC. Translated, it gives CASSREGGRIYEQYF.

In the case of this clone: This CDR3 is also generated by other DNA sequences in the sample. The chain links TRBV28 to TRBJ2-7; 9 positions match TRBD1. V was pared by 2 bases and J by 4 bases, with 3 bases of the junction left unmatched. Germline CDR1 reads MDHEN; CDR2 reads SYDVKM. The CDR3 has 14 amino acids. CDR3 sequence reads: CASSLTGGAYEQYF. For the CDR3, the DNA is TGTGCCAGCAGTTTAACAGGGGGCGCGTACGAGCAGTACTTC.

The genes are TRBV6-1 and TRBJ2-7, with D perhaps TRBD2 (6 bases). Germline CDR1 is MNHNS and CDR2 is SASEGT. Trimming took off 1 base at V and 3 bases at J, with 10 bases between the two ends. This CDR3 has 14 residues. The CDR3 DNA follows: TGTGCCAGCAGTGAAGGGGAGGCCCACTACGAGCAGTACTTC. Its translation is CASSEGEAHYEQYF.

The DNA for the CDR3 is TGTGCCAGCAGCCAACCCGACACATCTGGAAACACCATATATTTT. Translating it yields CASSQPDTSGNTIYF. The genes are TRBV7-9 and TRBJ1-3; D not certain. This CDR3 is built from 15 residues. The V gene's germline CDR1 is SEHNR and CDR2 FQNEAQ (reference sequence). Trimming shortened V by 5 bases and J by 1 base, and 12 bases separated the two germline ends.

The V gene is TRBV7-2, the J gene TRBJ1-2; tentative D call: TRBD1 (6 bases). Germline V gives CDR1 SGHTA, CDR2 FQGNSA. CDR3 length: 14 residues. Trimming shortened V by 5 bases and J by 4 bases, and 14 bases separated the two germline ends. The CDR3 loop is CASSSTGAVYGYTF. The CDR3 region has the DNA TGTGCCAGCAGCAGCACGGGGGCGGTCTATGGCTACACCTTC.

The CDR3 protein is CASSFLAGGPETQYF. The DNA for the CDR3 is TGTGCCAGCAGCTTTCTAGCGGGGGGGCCCGAGACCCAGTACTTC. The V and J genes are TRBV7-2 and TRBJ2-5; 12 bases are a match to TRBD2. Germline CDR1 is SGHTA and CDR2 is FQGNSA. The CDR3 sequence is 15 residues long. V lost 3 bases and J lost 5; bases outside the gene matches: 4. Complete variable domain (other parts from reference TRBV7-2 and TRBJ2-5): GAGVSQSPSNKVTEKGKDVELRCDPISGHTALYWYRQSLGQGLEFLIYFQGNSAPDKSGLPSDRFSAERTGGSVSTLTIQRTQQEDSAVYLCASSFLAGGPETQYFGPGTRLLVL.

CDR3 in DNA: TGTGCCAGCAGTGGACCGGGACCCTACGAGCAGTACTTC. It codes for CASSGPGPYEQYF. This chain joins TRBV6-5 and TRBJ2-7; D possibly matches TRBD1 or TRBD2 (5 bases each). Trimming stripped 5 bases from V and 2 bases from J, with 10 bases between. Germline lookup yields CDR1 MNHEY and CDR2 SVGAGI. This CDR3 spans 13 amino acids.

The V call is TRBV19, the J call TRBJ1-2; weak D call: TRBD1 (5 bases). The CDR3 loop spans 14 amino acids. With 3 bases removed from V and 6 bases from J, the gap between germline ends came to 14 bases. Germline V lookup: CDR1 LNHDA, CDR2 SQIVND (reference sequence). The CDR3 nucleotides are TGTGCCAGTAGTATCCAGGGAGGAAGCGATGGCTACACCTTC. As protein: CASSIQGGSDGYTF.

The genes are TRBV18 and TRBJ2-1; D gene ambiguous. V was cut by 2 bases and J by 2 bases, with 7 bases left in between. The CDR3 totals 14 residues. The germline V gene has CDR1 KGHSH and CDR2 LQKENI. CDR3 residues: CASSPVGTYNEQFF. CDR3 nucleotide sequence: TGTGCCAGCTCACCAGTGGGAACCTACAATGAGCAGTTCTTC.

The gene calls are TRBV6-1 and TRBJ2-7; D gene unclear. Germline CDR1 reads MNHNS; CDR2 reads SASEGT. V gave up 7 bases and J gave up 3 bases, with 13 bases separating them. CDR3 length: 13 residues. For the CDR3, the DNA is TGTGCCAGCACCGGAACGGGCAGCTACGAGCAGTACTTC. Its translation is CASTGTGSYEQYF.

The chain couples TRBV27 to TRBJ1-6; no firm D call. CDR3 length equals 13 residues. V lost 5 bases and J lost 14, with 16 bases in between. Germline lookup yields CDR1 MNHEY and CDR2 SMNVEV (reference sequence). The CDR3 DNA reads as TGTGCCAGCAGTCCCCTAACCATTTTAGCCCTCCACTTT. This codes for CASSPLTILALHF.

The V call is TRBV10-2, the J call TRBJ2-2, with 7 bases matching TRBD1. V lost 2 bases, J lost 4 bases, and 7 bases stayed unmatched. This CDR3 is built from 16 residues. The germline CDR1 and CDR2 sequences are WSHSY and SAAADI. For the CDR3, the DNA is TGCGCCAGCAGTGAGAGAGGGACAGACAGCACCGGGGAGCTGTTTTTT. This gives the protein CASSERGTDSTGELFF.

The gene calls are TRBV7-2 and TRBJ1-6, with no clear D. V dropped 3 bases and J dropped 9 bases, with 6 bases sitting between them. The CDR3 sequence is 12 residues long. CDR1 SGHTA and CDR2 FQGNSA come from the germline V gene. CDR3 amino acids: CASSLNSSPLHF. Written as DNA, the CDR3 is TGTGCCAGCAGCTTGAATAGTTCACCCCTCCACTTT.

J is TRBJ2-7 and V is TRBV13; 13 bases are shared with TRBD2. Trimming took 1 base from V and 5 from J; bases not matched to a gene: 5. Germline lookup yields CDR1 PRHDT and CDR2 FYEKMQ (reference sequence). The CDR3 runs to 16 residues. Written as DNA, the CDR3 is TGTGCCAGCAGCTTAGCCGGGACTAGCGGGGTTGACGAGCAGTACTTC. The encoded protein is CASSLAGTSGVDEQYF.

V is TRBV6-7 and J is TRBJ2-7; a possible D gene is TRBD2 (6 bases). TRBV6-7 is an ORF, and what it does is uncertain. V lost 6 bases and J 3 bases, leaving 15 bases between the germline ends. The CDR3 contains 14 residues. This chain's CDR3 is CASSLDYPSYEQYF. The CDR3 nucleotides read TGTGCCAGCAGCCTGGACTACCCAAGCTACGAGCAGTACTTC.

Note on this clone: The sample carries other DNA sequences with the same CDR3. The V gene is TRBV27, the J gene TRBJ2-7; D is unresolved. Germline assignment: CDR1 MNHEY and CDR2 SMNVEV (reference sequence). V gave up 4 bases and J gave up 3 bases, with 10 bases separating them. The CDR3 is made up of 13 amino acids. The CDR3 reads CASSSEGYYEQYF. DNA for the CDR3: TGTGCCAGCAGTTCCGAAGGGTACTACGAGCAGTACTTC.